These 6 T cell receptor beta chains share one sample of origin, sequenced in a study of blood T cell repertoires in COVID-19. The assay was immunoSEQ multiplex PCR, and TCRdb's table has in-frame clones only and misses some. The table includes hundreds of thousands of clones, more than 70% detected once. Input material: PBMCs or T cells enriched from blood (not recorded which). These receptors all stem from a woman aged 50 to 60 who had recovered from COVID-19.

The chain joins TRBV30 to TRBJ1-6; TRBD1 agrees at 7 bases. The V gene's germline CDR1 is GTSNPN and CDR2 SVGIG (reference sequence). The V and J ends lost 0 bases and 10 bases, in that order; junction bases with no gene match: 6. The CDR3 runs 14 residues. For the CDR3, the DNA is TGTGCCTGGAGTGTAGGGGACAGAAGCTCACCCCTCCACTTT. Residues: CAWSVGDRSSPLHF.

This chain uses TRBV21-1 with TRBJ2-3; the table calls TRBD1, which could not be checked here. TRBV21-1 corresponds to a pseudogene. The CDR3 runs to 17 residues. The chain's CDR3 is CASSKQGGFIFTDTQYF. DNA for the CDR3: TGTGCCAGCAGCAAACAGGGGGGCTTCATTTTCACAGATACGCAGTATTTT.

The chain joins TRBV11-2 to TRBJ2-2, with D possibly being TRBD1 (6 bases). Germline CDR1 SGHAT, CDR2 FQNNGV. V was cut by 2 bases and J by 5 bases, with 15 bases left in between. The CDR3 length is 16 residues. CDR3 DNA sequence: TGTGCCAGCAGCTTACTTACAGGGATCAGGACCGGGGAGCTGTTTTTT. It specifies CASSLLTGIRTGELFF.

This clone turned up a few times. V is TRBV6-5 and J is TRBJ1-2, with D possibly being TRBD1 (5 bases). The CDR3 has 16 residues. Trimming shortened V by 2 bases and J by 8 bases, and 21 bases separated the two germline ends. Germline CDR1 is MNHEY and CDR2 is SVGAGI. The CDR3 coding sequence is TGTGCCAGCAGTTACGCACCTACTCAGGGTTGGTGGGGCTACACCTTC. This encodes CASSYAPTQGWWGYTF.

This chain joins TRBV3-1 (or the pseudogene TRBV3-2) and TRBJ1-2; D might be TRBD1 (5 bases). The germline V and J ends were trimmed by 7 bases and 6 bases, with 15 bases remaining between them. The CDR3 is 13 amino acids. Germline CDR1 is LGHDT and CDR2 is YNNKEL (reference sequence). The CDR3 region is CASNGAGSHGYTF. In DNA form, the CDR3 reads TGTGCCAGCAATGGGGCAGGGTCCCATGGCTACACCTTC.

The CDR3 sequence is CASRSRGRENYGYTF. CDR3 DNA sequence: TGTGCCAGCAGGTCCAGGGGAAGAGAAAACTATGGCTACACCTTC. V is TRBV6-5 and J is TRBJ1-2, with D possibly matching TRBD1 (6 bases). From germline, CDR1 is MNHEY and CDR2 SVGAGI. The CDR3 consists of 15 residues. V dropped 6 bases and J dropped 2 bases, with 16 bases sitting between them.